The entry that follows covers one T cell receptor beta chain sequence. V was clipped by 4 bases and J by 5 bases, with 18 bases between them. The CDR3 is made up of 15 amino acids. Germline V CDR1 and CDR2: SGHNT, YYREEE (reference sequence). The data belong to a study of technical replicates of blood from several donors. Produced via immunoSEQ multiplex PCR; TCRdb's table is partial and in-frame only. The profile shows 79,000 or so clones, 90% to 95% of them singletons. The V and J genes are TRBV5-4 and TRBJ2-5, with D tentatively TRBD2 (7 bases). The receptor was derived from a human donor in good health. Sample: T cells isolated from PBMCs. CDR3 in DNA: TGTGCCAGCAGCCCTCCCAGGGGAGGGGGGGAGACCCAGTACTTC. It specifies CASSPPRGGGETQYF. The complete variable domain, with remaining parts taken from reference TRBV5-4 and TRBJ2-5, reads ETGVTQSPTHLIKTRGQQVTLRCSSQSGHNTVSWYQQALGQGPQFIFQYYREEENGRGNFPPRFSGLQFPNYSSELNVNALELDDSALYLCASSPPRGGGETQYFGPGTRLLVL.